This T cell receptor (beta chain) emerged from a study of T-cell reconstitution after alpha-beta-depleted transplantation in children. A TCRbeta library incorporating unique molecular identifiers was prepared. Each CDR3 protein gets one entry after TCRdb re-called the PCR reads with MiXCR. The sample holds around 500,000 distinct CDR3 sequences, approximately 12% seen once. Germline V lookup: CDR1 SGHRS, CDR2 YFSETQ. Between the trimmed V and J ends, which lost 4 bases and 6 bases, there was a span of 15 bases. This CDR3 is built from 14 residues. This specimen consisted of PBMCs from the stem cell graft donor, obtained from the stem cell graft. The chain is built from TRBV5-1 and TRBJ2-3; weak D call: TRBD1 (6 bases). The receptor's source is a human donor who donated a stem cell graft to a child with combined immunodeficiency. CDR3 in amino acids: CASSRNRVEDTQYF. Written as DNA, the CDR3 is TGCGCCAGCAGCCGGAACAGGGTAGAGGATACGCAGTATTTT.